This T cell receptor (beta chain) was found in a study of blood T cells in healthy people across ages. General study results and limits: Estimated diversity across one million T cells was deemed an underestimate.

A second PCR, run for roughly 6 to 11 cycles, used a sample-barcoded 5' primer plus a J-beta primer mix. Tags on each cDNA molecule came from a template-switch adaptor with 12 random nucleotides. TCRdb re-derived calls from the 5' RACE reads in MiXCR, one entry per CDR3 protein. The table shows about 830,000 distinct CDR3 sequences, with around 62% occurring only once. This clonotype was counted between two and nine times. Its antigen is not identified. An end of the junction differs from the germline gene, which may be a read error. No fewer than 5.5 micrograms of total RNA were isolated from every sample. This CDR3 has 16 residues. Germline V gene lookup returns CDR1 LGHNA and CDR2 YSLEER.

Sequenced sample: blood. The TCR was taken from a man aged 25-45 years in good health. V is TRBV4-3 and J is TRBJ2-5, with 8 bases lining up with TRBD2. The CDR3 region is CASSQGASGLQETQYF. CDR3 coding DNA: TGCGCCAGCAGTCAAGGGGCTAGCGGGTTGCAAGAGACCCAGTACTTC.